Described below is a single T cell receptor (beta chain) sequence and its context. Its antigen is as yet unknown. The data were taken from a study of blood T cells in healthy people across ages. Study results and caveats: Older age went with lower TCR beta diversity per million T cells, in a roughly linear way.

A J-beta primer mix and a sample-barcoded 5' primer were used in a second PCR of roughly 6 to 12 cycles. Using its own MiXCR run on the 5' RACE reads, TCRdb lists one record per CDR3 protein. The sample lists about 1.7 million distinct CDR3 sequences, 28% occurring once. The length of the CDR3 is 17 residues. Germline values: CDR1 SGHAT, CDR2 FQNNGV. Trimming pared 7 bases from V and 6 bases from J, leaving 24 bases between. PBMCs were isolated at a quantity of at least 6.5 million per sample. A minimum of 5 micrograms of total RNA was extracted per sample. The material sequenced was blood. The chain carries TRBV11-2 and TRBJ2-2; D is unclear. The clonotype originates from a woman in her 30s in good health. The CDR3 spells CASTGPAGHKLPGELFF. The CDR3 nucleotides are TGTGCCAGCACTGGCCCTGCCGGGCATAAGCTACCCGGGGAGCTGTTTTTT. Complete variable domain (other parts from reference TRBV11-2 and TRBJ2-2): EAGVAQSPRYKIIEKRQSVAFWCNPISGHATLYWYQQILGQGPKLLIQFQNNGVVDDSQLPKDRFSAERLKGVDSTLKIQPAKLEDSAVYLCASTGPAGHKLPGELFFGEGSRLTVL.